The 28 T cell receptor beta chains in this list originate from one sample, sequenced in a study of blood T cells in healthy people across ages. For the second PCR, which ran for roughly 6 to 12 cycles, a sample-barcoded 5' primer and a J-beta primer mix were used. TCRdb recomputed calls from the 5' RACE reads with MiXCR, one row per CDR3 protein. The sample records approximately 2,000,000 distinct CDR3 sequences, about 39% being singletons. Sequencing used blood. The source is a human donor in good health.

This clonotype appeared a single time. The J gene is TRBJ2-7, the V gene TRBV6-2 or TRBV6-3; unclear D gene. The J call may be wrong; the DNA end is better matched by TRBJ2-5. The germline V gene encodes CDR1 MNHEY and CDR2 SVGEGT. The length of the CDR3 is 14 residues. CDR3 coding DNA: TGTGCCAGCAGCCCAGGAGCTCCGAAAGAGACCCAGTACTTC. Translating gives CASSPGAPKETQYF.

The J gene is TRBJ1-4, the V gene TRBV18; D is possibly TRBD1 (5 bases). The germline V gene encodes CDR1 KGHSH and CDR2 LQKENI. The germline V and J ends were trimmed by 5 bases and 5 bases, with 15 bases remaining between them. The CDR3 is 15 residues long. In DNA form, the CDR3 reads TGTGCCAGCTCAGGATCAGGAGGGGCCAATGAAAAACTGTTTTTT. It specifies CASSGSGGANEKLFF.

This sequence joins TRBV27 and TRBJ2-7; the match to TRBD2 covers 8 bases. Looked up from germline, CDR1 is MNHEY and CDR2 is SMNVEV (reference sequence). The length of the CDR3 is 12 residues. V shed 6 bases, J shed 6 bases, and the junction held 4 bases outside the gene matches. The CDR3 nucleotides are TGTGCCAGCAGCACCAGCGGGAGCGAGCAGTACTTC. Translating gives CASSTSGSEQYF.

The chain recombines TRBV9 with TRBJ2-1, with D uncertain. Germline-derived CDR1 and CDR2 are SGDLS and YYNGEE. V was clipped by 0 bases and J by 6 bases, with 13 bases between them. The CDR3 is 15 amino acids. Written as DNA, the CDR3 is TGTGCCAGCAGCGTAGCGGCCAACCCCCTCAATGAGCAGTTCTTC. As protein: CASSVAANPLNEQFF.

This clonotype has only a few counts. The chain carries TRBV7-2 and TRBJ2-4; TRBD1 aligns across 9 bases. V shed 6 bases and J 8 bases; nucleotides not matched to a gene: 5. The CDR3 is 13 residues long. From germline, CDR1 is SGHTA and CDR2 FQGNSA. The CDR3 protein is CASSSDRGDIQYF. The CDR3 coding sequence is TGTGCCAGCAGTTCCGACAGGGGGGACATTCAGTACTTC.

The chain joins TRBV6-5 to TRBJ1-4; D is ambiguous. CDR1 and CDR2 (germline): MNHEY, SVGAGI. The CDR3 is 15 residues long. With 6 bases removed from V and 8 bases from J, the gap between germline ends came to 19 bases. DNA for the CDR3: TGTGCCAGCAGGCTAAACCGGAGGGTGGGAGAAAAACTGTTTTTT. Its protein is CASRLNRRVGEKLFF.

In its sample, this clonotype was seen a few times. The rearrangement uses TRBV29-1 and TRBJ2-3; D might be TRBD1 (6 bases). Germline assignment: CDR1 SQVTM and CDR2 ANQGSEA. The V end was cut by 6 bases, the J end by 8 bases, with 12 bases between. This CDR3 comprises 11 residues. CDR3 nucleotide sequence: TGCAGCGTCTACCAGGGGAGTACGCAGTATTTT. Encoded protein: CSVYQGSTQYF.

This clonotype was picked up a small number of times. The CDR3: CASSFRGWANEKLFF. The CDR3 nucleotides are TGTGCCAGCAGCTTTCGTGGCTGGGCTAATGAAAAACTGTTTTTT. The V call is TRBV5-5, the J call TRBJ1-4; D is unresolved. The CDR3 runs 15 residues. Germline V lookup: CDR1 SGHKS, CDR2 YYEKEE (reference sequence). Between the trimmed V and J ends, which lost 2 bases and 3 bases, there was a span of 11 bases.

V gene TRBV12-3 or TRBV12-4 combines with J gene TRBJ1-1, with 7 bases fitting TRBD1. After removal of 6 bases from V and 11 bases from J, the junction contained 6 bases not matched to a gene. This CDR3 contains 11 residues. The CDR3 is CASSTGDQAFF. For the CDR3, the DNA is TGTGCCAGCAGCACAGGGGACCAGGCTTTCTTT.

The chain has TRBV19 and TRBJ1-6; weak D call: TRBD1 (5 bases). This CDR3 is built from 15 residues. From germline, CDR1 is LNHDA and CDR2 SQIVND (reference sequence). V was pared by 3 bases and J by 10 bases, with 16 bases between. This chain's CDR3 is CASSIDSQGGSPLHF. The CDR3 DNA follows: TGTGCCAGTAGTATCGACTCTCAGGGCGGGTCACCCCTCCACTTT. Full variable domain (outside the CDR3, taken from reference TRBV19 and TRBJ1-6): DGGITQSPKYLFRKEGQNVTLSCEQNLNHDAMYWYRQDPGQGLRLIYYSQIVNDFQKGDIAEGYSVSREKKESFPLTVTSAQKNPTAFYLCASSIDSQGGSPLHFGNGTRLTVT.

The chain couples TRBV7-2 to TRBJ1-4; no clear D gene. The germline gives CDR1 SGHTA, CDR2 FQGNSA. The length of the CDR3 is 12 residues. V was pared by 4 bases and J by 10 bases, with 10 bases between. The CDR3 DNA sequence: TGTGCCAGCAGCTGGGAAAAGGGAAAACTGTTTTTT. Protein sequence: CASSWEKGKLFF.

V gene TRBV28 combines with J gene TRBJ2-5, with D maybe TRBD1 (6 bases). This CDR3 has 15 residues. Germline values: CDR1 MDHEN, CDR2 SYDVKM. Trimming took 3 bases from V and 0 from J, leaving 11 bases between them. CDR3 residues: CASSFAQGYQETQYF. The CDR3 DNA sequence: TGTGCCAGCAGTTTTGCACAGGGCTACCAAGAGACCCAGTACTTC. Full variable domain (remainder filled in from reference TRBV28 and TRBJ2-5): DVKVTQSSRYLVKRTGEKVFLECVQDMDHENMFWYRQDPGLGLRLIYFSYDVKMKEKGDIPEGYSVSREKKERFSLILESASTNQTSMYLCASSFAQGYQETQYFGPGTRLLVL.

This clonotype was found once. The chain is built from TRBV5-5 and TRBJ2-7, with 13 bases fitting TRBD2. Germline CDR1 SGHKS, CDR2 YYEKEE (reference sequence). The junction had 5 bases not matched to a gene; V was cut back by 5 bases and J by 3 bases. CDR3 length: 15 residues. CDR3 in DNA: TGTGCCAGCAGTTCGGGACTAGCGGGATTCTACGAGCAGTACTTC. Amino acids: CASSSGLAGFYEQYF. Together with reference TRBV5-5 and TRBJ2-7, the CDR3 gives the full variable domain: DAGVTQSPTHLIKTRGQQVTLRCSPISGHKSVSWYQQVLGQGPQFIFQYYEKEERGRGNFPDRFSARQFPNYSSELNVNALLLGDSALYLCASSSGLAGFYEQYFGPGTRLTVT.

As DNA, the CDR3 is TGTGCCAGCAGCTCATTGCCACCAGCAGTCTCTGGAAACACCATATATTTT. Protein sequence: CASSSLPPAVSGNTIYF. The chain recombines TRBV7-2 with TRBJ1-3; D is uncertain. From germline, CDR1 is SGHTA and CDR2 FQGNSA. CDR3 length equals 17 residues. The V and J ends lost 4 bases and 0 bases respectively, with 16 bases between them.

This clonotype was seen more than once but under ten times. The V and J genes are TRBV7-9 and TRBJ2-7, with D perhaps TRBD2 (6 bases). V was shortened by 4 bases and J by 3 bases, with 16 bases between the two germline ends. The CDR3 covers 15 residues. Germline loops: CDR1 SEHNR, CDR2 FQNEAQ (reference sequence). The CDR3 coding sequence is TGTGCCAGCAGCTCAGCCGGGGGAACTAGCTACGAGCAGTACTTC. Translated: CASSSAGGTSYEQYF.

A few counts support this clonotype. V is TRBV4-1 and J is TRBJ2-3; D not resolved. This CDR3 region has 15 residues. Germline V gene sequence: CDR1 MGHRA, CDR2 YSYEKL. Deletions cut 5 bases from V and 0 bases from J, with 12 bases between. CDR3 sequence (DNA): TGCGCCAGCAGCGAAAGGACCGGGAGCACAGATACGCAGTATTTT. Protein: CASSERTGSTDTQYF.

The genes are TRBV6-5 and TRBJ1-2, with unresolved D. This CDR3 comprises 14 residues. V lost 7 bases and J lost 5, with 17 bases in between. Per the germline V gene, CDR1 is MNHEY and CDR2 is SVGAGI. The CDR3 DNA reads TGTGCCAGCACCAAGCGCCCCAGGACGTATGGCTACACCTTC. Encoded protein: CASTKRPRTYGYTF.

This chain links TRBV5-1 with TRBJ1-4; tentative D call: TRBD1 (5 bases). The CDR3 is 15 residues long. Germline V lookup: CDR1 SGHRS, CDR2 YFSETQ. V was cut by 0 bases and J by 4 bases, with 10 bases left in between. CDR3 DNA: TGCGCCAGCAGCTTGGTTCAGGGCCATAATGAAAAACTGTTTTTT. Translation gives CASSLVQGHNEKLFF.

The V gene is TRBV4-3, the J gene TRBJ2-1; 8 nucleotides line up with TRBD2. Germline CDR1 LGHNA, CDR2 YSLEER. V lost 0 bases and J lost 15; bases outside the gene matches: 10. The CDR3 is 14 amino acids. Here the CDR3 reads CASSQEWLAGTVFF. The CDR3 region has the DNA TGCGCCAGCAGCCAAGAGTGGCTAGCGGGCACCGTGTTCTTC.

In regard to this clonotype: Its ends do not fully match the called genes, so a read error is possible. CDR3 sequence reads: CASSLRGDYEQHF. The CDR3, as DNA: TGTGCCAGCAGCTTAAGGGGGGACTACGAGCAGCACTTC. The chain combines TRBV7-3 with TRBJ2-7; 7 nucleotides align to TRBD2. CDR1 SGHTA and CDR2 FQGTGA come from the germline V gene. This CDR3 has 13 residues.

Only a few counts were recorded for this clonotype. The chain recombines TRBV27 with TRBJ1-4; a weak D match, TRBD1 (5 bases). CDR3 length: 16 residues. The V and J ends lost 4 bases and 3 bases respectively, with 15 bases between them. Looked up from germline, CDR1 is MNHEY and CDR2 is SMNVEV (reference sequence). The CDR3 loop is CASSSPTGQPNEKLFF. CDR3 DNA: TGTGCCAGCAGTTCACCCACAGGACAACCTAATGAAAAACTGTTTTTT.

With regard to this clonotype: Sequence at one end of the junction differs from germline and may be a read error. The rearrangement links TRBV28 to TRBJ2-1, with TRBD1 matching 7 bases. The germline V gene encodes CDR1 MDHEN and CDR2 SYDVKM. This CDR3 is built from 13 residues. In DNA, the CDR3 is TGTACCAGCAGTTTAGGGACAGCGTCAGAGCAGTTCTTC. It is translated as CTSSLGTASEQFF. Full variable domain (outside the CDR3, taken from reference TRBV28 and TRBJ2-1): DVKVTQSSRYLVKRTGEKVFLECVQDMDHENMFWYRQDPGLGLRLIYFSYDVKMKEKGDIPEGYSVSREKKERFSLILESASTNQTSMYLCTSSLGTASEQFFGPGTRLTVL.

This clonotype was counted a few times. This chain's CDR3 is CASSRDGPSSAKNIQYF. The CDR3 bases are TGTGCCAGCTCACGGGACGGACCCTCTTCCGCCAAAAACATTCAGTACTTC. The rearrangement joins TRBV18 to TRBJ2-4; D may match TRBD1 or TRBD2 (5 bases each). Per the germline V gene, CDR1 is KGHSH and CDR2 is LQKENI. V shed 4 bases and J shed 1 base, with 17 bases lying between them. This CDR3 has 17 amino acids.

V and J are TRBV5-1 and TRBJ2-1, with a tentative D call TRBD1 (5 bases). This CDR3 has 15 residues. Trimming cost V 3 bases and J 6 bases, with 16 bases left between them. The germline V gene encodes CDR1 SGHRS and CDR2 YFSETQ. Written as DNA, the CDR3 is TGCGCCAGCAGCTCTTCCACTCAGGGAAGCAATGAGCAGTTCTTC. Its protein is CASSSSTQGSNEQFF.

This clonotype came up a few times. The chain combines TRBV12-3 or TRBV12-4 with TRBJ1-2; D not certain. The CDR3 sequence is 17 residues long. Trimming cost V 3 bases and J 2 bases, with 19 bases left between them. Written as DNA, the CDR3 is TGTGCCAGCAGTTTTTGGGTCCCACACCGATTCAACTATGGCTACACCTTC. Protein: CASSFWVPHRFNYGYTF.

The rearrangement uses TRBV29-1 and TRBJ1-3; D not resolved. The CDR3 is 13 residues long. The V and J ends lost 6 bases and 0 bases respectively, with 9 bases between them. Germline loops: CDR1 SQVTM, CDR2 ANQGSEA. The CDR3: CSVHSYSGNTIYF. CDR3 sequence (DNA): TGCAGCGTACACTCCTACTCTGGAAACACCATATATTTT.

The V gene is TRBV28, the J gene TRBJ1-6; the D is unclear. The CDR3 sequence is 14 residues long. Deletions cut 6 bases from V and 3 bases from J, with 9 bases between. Germline V gene sequence: CDR1 MDHEN, CDR2 SYDVKM. DNA of the CDR3: TGTGCCAGCAGATCTTACTACTATAATTCACCCCTCCACTTT. Its protein is CASRSYYYNSPLHF.

V usage is TRBV27 and J usage is TRBJ1-5, with D maybe TRBD1 (5 bases). The germline V and J ends were trimmed by 4 bases and 2 bases, with 12 bases remaining between them. CDR3 length equals 15 residues. Germline CDR1 reads MNHEY; CDR2 reads SMNVEV (reference sequence). CDR3 bases: TGTGCCAGCAGTTCGAGGGGTCTGGGCAATCAGCCCCAGCATTTT. Translating gives CASSSRGLGNQPQHF.